This is a list of T cell receptor beta chains from one sample in a study of OX40 agonist ivuxolimab in advanced cancers. TCRdb's copy holds only in-frame clones and misses some; the assay was immunoSEQ multiplex PCR. The table records around 76,000 clones, around 85% of them present only once. The sample in question was CD4+ or CD8+ T cells sorted from blood, obtained in a trial of the OX40 agonist ivuxolimab. Source of these receptors: an adult with an advanced solid tumor such as melanoma, head and neck, liver or kidney cancer. CDR3s include the opening cysteine and the closing phenylalanine or tryptophan. The order of the fields is V gene, D gene, J gene, clone size, CDR3 protein, CDR3 DNA. The D gene is left open where the match is weak. Where a row states a size, it is once, few, many or the class of an expanded clone; other rows omit it.

>TRBV19|.|TRBJ2-7|.
CASSIGRASSYEQYF
TGTGCCAGTAGTATTGGCAGGGCGAGCTCCTACGAGCAGTACTTC
>TRBV30|.|TRBJ2-3|.
CAWSEGTYVADTQYF
TGTGCCTGGAGTGAGGGGACGTACGTGGCAGATACGCAGTATTTT
>TRBV18|TRBD2|TRBJ2-7|.
CASSPQAGGGYEQYF
TGTGCCAGCTCACCACAAGCGGGGGGCGGATACGAGCAGTACTTC
>TRBV4-3|TRBD2|TRBJ2-3|.
CASSQVYSGAGPDTQYF
TGCGCCAGCAGCCAAGTGTATAGCGGGGCCGGCCCAGATACGCAGTATTTT
>TRBV11-2|.|TRBJ1-4|.
CASSLAGEEKLFF
TGTGCCAGCAGCTTAGCTGGGGAGGAAAAACTGTTTTTT
>TRBV5-1|.|TRBJ2-2|.
CASSTSPRQRPNTGELFF
TGCGCCAGCAGCACGTCCCCCCGACAGCGCCCGAACACCGGGGAGCTGTTTTTT
>TRBV18|.|TRBJ1-2|.
CASSLSSRGEGGYTF
TGTGCCAGCTCACTCTCATCGCGGGGGGAAGGAGGCTACACCTTC
>TRBV19|.|TRBJ2-6|.
CASSPVRSGANVLTF
TGTGCCAGTAGTCCCGTAAGGTCTGGGGCCAACGTCCTGACTTTC
>TRBV5-1|.|TRBJ2-3|.
CASSLLRGRTDTQYF
TGCGCCAGCAGCCTTCTCAGGGGACGGACAGATACGCAGTATTTT
>TRBV30|.|TRBJ1-2|.
CAWSVRPGRRSGYTF
TGTGCCTGGAGTGTACGACCGGGAAGACGGTCCGGCTACACCTTC
>TRBV6-5|.|TRBJ2-3|.
CASSYSARGSTDTQYF
TGTGCCAGCAGTTACTCGGCCAGGGGAAGCACAGATACGCAGTATTTT
>TRBV2|.|TRBJ1-1|.
CASSELGRGANTEAFF
TGTGCCAGCAGTGAACTGGGCAGGGGCGCGAACACTGAAGCTTTCTTT
>TRBV14|TRBD2|TRBJ2-3|.
CASSQDRGGQWSDTQYF
TGTGCCAGCAGCCAAGATCGGGGGGGGCAGTGGTCAGATACGCAGTATTTT
>TRBV18|.|TRBJ2-7|.
CASSPTSLFLQDEQYF
TGTGCCAGCTCACCGACCTCCCTGTTTCTACAGGACGAGCAGTACTTC
>TRBV27|.|TRBJ2-7|once
CASGPGGRYEQYF
TGTGCCAGCGGCCCCGGGGGGCGGTACGAGCAGTACTTC
>TRBV18|TRBD1|TRBJ1-5|.
CASSPGQGASNQPQHF
TGTGCCAGCTCACCCGGACAGGGGGCTAGCAATCAGCCCCAGCATTTT
>TRBV7-2|.|TRBJ2-3|.
CASSGGISTDTQYF
TGTGCCAGCAGCGGCGGGATCTCAACAGATACGCAGTATTTT
>TRBV18|TRBD1|TRBJ2-1|.
CASSPDRALGEQFF
TGTGCCAGCTCACCGGACAGGGCCCTCGGTGAGCAGTTCTTC
>TRBV6-5|TRBD1|TRBJ1-5|.
CASSTTGLSNQPQHF
TGTGCCAGCAGTACGACAGGGCTGAGTAATCAGCCCCAGCATTTT
>TRBV5-4|.|TRBJ2-1|once
CASSLPLGGAAKEQFF
TGTGCCAGCAGCCTACCCCTAGGGGGGGCAGCCAAAGAGCAGTTCTTC
>TRBV28|TRBD1|TRBJ1-5|.
CASSIPTGENQPQHF
TGTGCCAGCAGTATACCGACAGGGGAAAATCAGCCCCAGCATTTT
>TRBV6-5|.|TRBJ1-5|few
CASSLEGGQPQHF
TGTGCCAGCAGTCTCGAGGGGGGTCAGCCCCAGCATTTT
>TRBV6-1|.|TRBJ2-3|.
CASSEAQGTSVTDTQYF
TGTGCCAGCAGTGAAGCGCAGGGGACATCTGTCACAGATACGCAGTATTTT
>TRBV19|.|TRBJ2-2|.
CASRRQAGTGELFF
TGTGCCAGTCGCAGACAGGCGGGCACCGGGGAGCTGTTTTTT
>TRBV7-9|TRBD1|TRBJ1-4|.
CASSPWTGDEKLFF
TGTGCCAGCAGCCCCTGGACAGGGGACGAAAAACTGTTTTTT
>TRBV11-2|.|TRBJ1-5|.
CASSLGSEQPQHF
TGTGCCAGCAGCTTAGGCAGCGAGCAGCCCCAGCATTTT
>TRBV7-6|.|TRBJ1-6|.
CASSLDAVRRSPLHF
TGTGCCAGCAGCTTAGATGCAGTCAGACGTTCACCCCTCCACTTT
>TRBV4-2|.|TRBJ1-1|few
CASSRETEAFF
TGTGCCAGCAGCCGAGAGACTGAAGCTTTCTTT
>TRBV9|.|TRBJ2-3|.
CASSARGSPDTQYF
TGTGCCAGCAGCGCCAGGGGATCCCCAGATACGCAGTATTTT
>TRBV30|.|TRBJ2-3|.
CAWSAGSGASTDTQYF
TGTGCCTGGAGTGCCGGAAGCGGAGCTAGCACAGATACGCAGTATTTT
>TRBV5-5|TRBD2|TRBJ2-7|.
CASSREGKGLNSYEQYF
TGTGCCAGCAGCAGGGAGGGCAAGGGACTAAATTCCTACGAGCAGTACTTC
>TRBV6-6|.|TRBJ2-7|.
CASSYGGTADYEQYF
TGTGCCAGCAGTTACGGGGGGACAGCGGACTACGAGCAGTACTTC
>TRBV6-4|.|TRBJ2-1|few
CASSELPQGEQFF
TGTGCCAGCAGTGAACTACCCCAGGGTGAGCAGTTCTTC